The 15 T cell receptor beta chains reported below all come from one sample, sequenced in a study of T cell repertoires in ileal Crohn's disease. Time point reported: neoterminal ileum biopsy at postoperative endoscopy, about 6 months after surgery. Profiled with immunoSEQ multiplex PCR; TCRdb holds only in-frame clones, not every one. Among roughly 17,000 clones listed, more than 65% were seen once. The sequenced sample consisted of ileal tissue. All receptors derive from an adult with Crohn's disease.

This clone has just a few counts. This chain links TRBV7-8 with TRBJ2-5; 10 bases line up with TRBD2. The CDR3 spans 15 residues. Germline V CDR1 and CDR2: SGHVS, FQNEAQ. Trimming removed 2 bases from V and 5 bases from J; junction bases left unmatched: 5. The CDR3 loop reads CASSLYGLAVETQYF. As DNA, the CDR3 is TGTGCCAGCAGCTTATATGGACTAGCGGTTGAGACCCAGTACTTC.

The chain links TRBV7-2 to TRBJ1-6, with a tentative D call TRBD1 (5 bases). CDR1 and CDR2 from the germline V gene are SGHTA and FQGNSA. The CDR3 has 16 residues. Trimming took 6 bases from V and 8 from J, leaving 20 bases between them. The CDR3, as DNA: TGTGCCAGCAGGCGGGAACTGGGCAGGGTGCATTCACCCCTCCACTTT. Its protein product is CASRRELGRVHSPLHF.

This chain connects TRBV5-4 to TRBJ2-7; no clear D. This CDR3 is 13 amino acids long. Trimming took off 4 bases at V and 1 base at J, with 9 bases between the two ends. CDR1 SGHNT and CDR2 YYREEE come from the germline V gene (reference sequence). The CDR3 DNA sequence: TGTGCCAGCAGCCAATGGCGGTCCTACGAGCAGTACTTC. Translated: CASSQWRSYEQYF.

In this sample, this clone turned up once. The chain combines TRBV7-2 with TRBJ2-3; D remains ambiguous. V lost 5 bases and J lost 2, with 11 bases in between. The CDR3 length is 14 residues. The germline V gene encodes CDR1 SGHTA and CDR2 FQGNSA. CDR3 amino acids: CASSINLPTDTQYF. Here the CDR3 DNA reads TGTGCCAGCAGCATCAACTTGCCCACAGATACGCAGTATTTT.

The gene calls are TRBV12-5 and TRBJ1-5; 9 positions agree with TRBD1. V dropped 5 bases and J dropped 6; count of bases not matched to a gene: 11. Germline V lookup: CDR1 LGHNT, CDR2 FRNRAP. This CDR3 contains 16 residues. The CDR3 DNA is TGTGCTAGTGGTCCCCCTGGGACAGGGTTGTCTCAGCCCCAGCATTTT. It translates to CASGPPGTGLSQPQHF.

The J gene is TRBJ2-7, the V gene TRBV6-1; 9 bases are a match to TRBD1. V dropped 3 bases and J dropped 6; count of bases not matched to a gene: 6. The CDR3 extends over 14 amino acids. The germline gives CDR1 MNHNS, CDR2 SASEGT. The DNA for the CDR3 is TGTGCCAGCAGTGATTTGGGACAGGGACGCGAGCAGTACTTC. Protein product: CASSDLGQGREQYF.

The V call is TRBV19, the J call TRBJ1-1; D is uncertain. The CDR3 sequence is 14 residues long. V lost 8 bases and J lost 3, with 16 bases in between. The germline V gene encodes CDR1 LNHDA and CDR2 SQIVND (reference sequence). The CDR3 region is CASSTDGRDTEAFF. Written as DNA, the CDR3 is TGTGCCAGTTCTACTGACGGGCGGGACACTGAAGCTTTCTTT.

The V call is TRBV4-3, the J call TRBJ1-2; D not resolved. The CDR3 contains 15 residues. Germline V gene lookup returns CDR1 LGHNA and CDR2 YSLEER. Trimming removed 4 bases from V and 2 bases from J, with 14 bases in between. The CDR3 DNA follows: TGCGCCAGCAGCCCTAGGCCACCCCCCAACTATGGCTACACCTTC. It codes for CASSPRPPPNYGYTF.

The chain links TRBV2 to TRBJ1-5, with D unclear. The CDR3 consists of 15 residues. From germline, CDR1 is SNHLY and CDR2 FYNNEI. V was trimmed by 3 bases and J by 0 bases, leaving 9 bases between them. The CDR3 is CASSDMPVSNQPQHF. The CDR3 DNA sequence: TGTGCCAGCAGTGATATGCCAGTTAGCAATCAGCCCCAGCATTTT.

The chain links TRBV19 to TRBJ2-6, with no clear D. With 9 bases removed from V and 1 base from J, the gap between germline ends came to 10 bases. Germline assignment: CDR1 LNHDA and CDR2 SQIVND (reference sequence). The length of the CDR3 is 14 residues. CDR3 sequence: CASVQWSGANVLTF. The CDR3 DNA sequence: TGTGCCAGCGTACAGTGGTCTGGGGCCAACGTCCTGACTTTC.

The table lists this clone with a count of one. The CDR3 protein is CASGTTYGYTF. The CDR3 DNA sequence: TGTGCCAGCGGTACAACCTATGGCTACACCTTC. The chain joins TRBV7-9 to TRBJ1-2; D not certain. Trimming cost V 8 bases and J 4 bases, with 8 bases left between them. Germline values: CDR1 SEHNR, CDR2 FQNEAQ (reference sequence). The CDR3 spans 11 residues.

The chain employs TRBV6-5 and TRBJ1-1; possibly TRBD1 for D (5 bases). The CDR3 extends over 13 amino acids. CDR1 MNHEY and CDR2 SVGAGI come from the germline V gene. V was cut by 7 bases and J by 0 bases, with 9 bases left in between. The CDR3 spells CASKETVNTEAFF. The CDR3 nucleotides are TGTGCCAGCAAAGAGACAGTGAACACTGAAGCTTTCTTT.

This clone was detected only a few times. The chain joins TRBV27 to TRBJ1-2, with D possibly matching TRBD1 (5 bases). The CDR3 covers 15 residues. The germline CDR1 and CDR2 sequences are MNHEY and SMNVEV (reference sequence). With 5 bases removed from V and 0 bases from J, the gap between germline ends came to 13 bases. In DNA, the CDR3 is TGTGCCAGCAGTGGGTTTGGGGGGACTAACTATGGCTACACCTTC. Its translation: CASSGFGGTNYGYTF.

This chain uses TRBV12-5 with TRBJ2-1; the match to TRBD1 covers 7 bases. The CDR3 contains 16 residues. V trimming: 3 bases; J trimming: 4 bases; junction bases outside the gene matches: 9. Germline CDR1 and CDR2: LGHNT and FRNRAP. The CDR3 sequence is CASGLANRGPYNEQFF. The CDR3 DNA is TGTGCTAGTGGTTTAGCTAACAGGGGCCCTTACAATGAGCAGTTCTTC.

The chain joins TRBV7-9 to TRBJ1-2, with 10 bases lining up with TRBD1. The CDR3 extends over 16 amino acids. The germline gives CDR1 SEHNR, CDR2 FQNEAQ (reference sequence). V lost 1 base, J lost 7 bases, and 9 bases stayed unmatched. The CDR3 DNA sequence: TGTGCCAGCAGCTTAGGTCTGGGGACAGGGGAGGGTGGCTACACCTTC. Amino acid sequence: CASSLGLGTGEGGYTF.